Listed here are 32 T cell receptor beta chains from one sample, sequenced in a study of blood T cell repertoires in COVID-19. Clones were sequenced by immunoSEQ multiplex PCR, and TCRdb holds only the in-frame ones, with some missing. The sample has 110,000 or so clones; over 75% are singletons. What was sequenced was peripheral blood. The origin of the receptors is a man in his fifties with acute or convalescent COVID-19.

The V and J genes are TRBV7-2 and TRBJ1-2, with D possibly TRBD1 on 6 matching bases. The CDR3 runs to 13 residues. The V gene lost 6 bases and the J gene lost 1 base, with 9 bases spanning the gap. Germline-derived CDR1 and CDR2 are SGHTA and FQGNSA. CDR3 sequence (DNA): TGTGCCAGCAGTCCCAGGGGTAACTATGGCTACACCTTC. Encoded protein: CASSPRGNYGYTF.

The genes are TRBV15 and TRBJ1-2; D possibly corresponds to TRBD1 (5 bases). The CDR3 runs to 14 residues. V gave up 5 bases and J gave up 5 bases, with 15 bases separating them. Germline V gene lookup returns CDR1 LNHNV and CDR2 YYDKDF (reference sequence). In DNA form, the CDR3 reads TGTGCCACCAGCGGCGGGGCCTTCCCTTATGGCTACACCTTC. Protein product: CATSGGAFPYGYTF.

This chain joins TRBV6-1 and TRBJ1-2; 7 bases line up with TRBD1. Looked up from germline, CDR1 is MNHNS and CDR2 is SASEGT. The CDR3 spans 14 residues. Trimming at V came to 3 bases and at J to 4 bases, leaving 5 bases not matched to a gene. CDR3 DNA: TGTGCCAGCAGTGAGATACAGGGGCCCTATGGCTACACCTTC. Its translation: CASSEIQGPYGYTF.

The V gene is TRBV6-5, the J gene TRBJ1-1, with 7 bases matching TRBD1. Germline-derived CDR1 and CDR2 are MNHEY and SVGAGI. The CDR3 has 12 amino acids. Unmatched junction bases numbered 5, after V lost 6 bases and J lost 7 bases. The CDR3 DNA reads TGTGCCAGCAGCCGTGGGACAGTTGAAGCTTTCTTT. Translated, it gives CASSRGTVEAFF.

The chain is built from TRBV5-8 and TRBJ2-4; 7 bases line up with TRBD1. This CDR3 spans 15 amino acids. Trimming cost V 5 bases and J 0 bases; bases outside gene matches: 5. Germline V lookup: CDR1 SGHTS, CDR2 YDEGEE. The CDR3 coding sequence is TGTGCCAGCAGTTCGACAGGGTTAGCCAAAAACATTCAGTACTTC. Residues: CASSSTGLAKNIQYF.

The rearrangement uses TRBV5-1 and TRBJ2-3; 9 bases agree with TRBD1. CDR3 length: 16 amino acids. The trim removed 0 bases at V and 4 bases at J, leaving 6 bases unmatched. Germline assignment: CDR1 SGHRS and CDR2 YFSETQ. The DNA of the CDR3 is TGCGCCAGCAGCTTGGCTGGGACAGGGCGCCCAGATACGCAGTATTTT. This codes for CASSLAGTGRPDTQYF.

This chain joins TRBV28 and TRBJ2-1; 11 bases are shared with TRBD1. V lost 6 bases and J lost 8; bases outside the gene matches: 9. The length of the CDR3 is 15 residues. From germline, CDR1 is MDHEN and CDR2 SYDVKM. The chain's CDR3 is CASSSRDRGMYEQFF. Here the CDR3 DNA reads TGTGCCAGCAGCAGCCGGGACAGGGGGATGTATGAGCAGTTCTTC.

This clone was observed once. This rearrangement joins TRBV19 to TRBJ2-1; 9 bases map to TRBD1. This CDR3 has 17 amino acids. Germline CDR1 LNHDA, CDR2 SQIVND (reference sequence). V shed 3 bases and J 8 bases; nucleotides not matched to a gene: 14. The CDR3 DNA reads TGTGCCAGTAGTATGGAGGTACCGGGACAGGGATCCGATGAGCAGTTCTTC. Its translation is CASSMEVPGQGSDEQFF. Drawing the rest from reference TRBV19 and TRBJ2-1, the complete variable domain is DGGITQSPKYLFRKEGQNVTLSCEQNLNHDAMYWYRQDPGQGLRLIYYSQIVNDFQKGDIAEGYSVSREKKESFPLTVTSAQKNPTAFYLCASSMEVPGQGSDEQFFGPGTRLTVL.

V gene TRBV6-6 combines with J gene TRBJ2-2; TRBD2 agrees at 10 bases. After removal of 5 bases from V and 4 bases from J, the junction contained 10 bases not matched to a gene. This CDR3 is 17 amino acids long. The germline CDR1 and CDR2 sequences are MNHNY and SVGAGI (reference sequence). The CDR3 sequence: CASSHRSGGALTGELFF. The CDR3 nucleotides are TGTGCCAGCAGTCACAGAAGCGGGGGGGCCCTCACCGGGGAGCTGTTTTTT.

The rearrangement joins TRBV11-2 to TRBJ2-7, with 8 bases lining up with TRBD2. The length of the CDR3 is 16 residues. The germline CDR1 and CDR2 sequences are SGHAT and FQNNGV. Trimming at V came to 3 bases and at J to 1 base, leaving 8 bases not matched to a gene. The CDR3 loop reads CASSLLAGALSYEQYF. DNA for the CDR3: TGTGCCAGCAGCTTGCTAGCGGGCGCCTTGTCCTACGAGCAGTACTTC.

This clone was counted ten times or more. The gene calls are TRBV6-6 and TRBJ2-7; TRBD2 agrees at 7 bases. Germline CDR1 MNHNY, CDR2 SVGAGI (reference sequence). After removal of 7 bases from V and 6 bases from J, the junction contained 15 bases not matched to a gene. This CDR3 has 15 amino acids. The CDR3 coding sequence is TGTGCCAGCAACAAAGGGTTGCTAGCGGAACCCGAGCAGTACTTC. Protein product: CASNKGLLAEPEQYF.

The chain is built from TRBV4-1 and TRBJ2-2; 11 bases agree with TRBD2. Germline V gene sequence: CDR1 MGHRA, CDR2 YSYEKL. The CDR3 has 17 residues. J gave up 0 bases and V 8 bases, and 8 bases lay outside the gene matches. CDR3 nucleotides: TGCGCCAGCTTTGGGGCTAGCGGGGGGTCGAACACCGGGGAGCTGTTTTTT. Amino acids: CASFGASGGSNTGELFF.

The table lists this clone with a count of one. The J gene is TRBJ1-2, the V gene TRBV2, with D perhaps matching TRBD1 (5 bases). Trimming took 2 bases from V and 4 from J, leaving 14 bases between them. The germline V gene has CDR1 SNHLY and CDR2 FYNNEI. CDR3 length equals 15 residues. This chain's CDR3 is CASSERVTATYGYTF. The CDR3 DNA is TGTGCCAGCAGTGAAAGGGTGACAGCAACCTATGGCTACACCTTC.

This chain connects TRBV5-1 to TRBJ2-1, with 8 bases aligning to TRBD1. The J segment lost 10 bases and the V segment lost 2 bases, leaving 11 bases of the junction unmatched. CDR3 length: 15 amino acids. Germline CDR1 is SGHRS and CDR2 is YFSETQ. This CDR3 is CASSFRTGPQGEQFF. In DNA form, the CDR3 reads TGCGCCAGCAGCTTCCGGACAGGGCCTCAAGGAGAGCAGTTCTTC. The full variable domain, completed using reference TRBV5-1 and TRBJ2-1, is KAGVTQTPRYLIKTRGQQVTLSCSPISGHRSVSWYQQTPGQGLQFLFEYFSETQRNKGNFPGRFSGRQFSNSRSEMNVSTLELGDSALYLCASSFRTGPQGEQFFGPGTRLTVL.

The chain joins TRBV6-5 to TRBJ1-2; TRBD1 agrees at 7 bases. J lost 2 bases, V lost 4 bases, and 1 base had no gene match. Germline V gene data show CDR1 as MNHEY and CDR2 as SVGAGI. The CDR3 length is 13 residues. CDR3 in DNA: TGTGCCAGCAGTTCAGGGGGAAACTATGGCTACACCTTC. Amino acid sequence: CASSSGGNYGYTF.

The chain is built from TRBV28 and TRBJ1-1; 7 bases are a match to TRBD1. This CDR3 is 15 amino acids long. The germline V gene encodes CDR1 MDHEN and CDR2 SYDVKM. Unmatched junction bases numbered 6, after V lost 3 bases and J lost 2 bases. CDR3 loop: CASSLKYRGNTEAFF. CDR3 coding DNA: TGTGCCAGCAGTTTGAAGTACAGGGGTAACACTGAAGCTTTCTTT.

This CDR3 reads CASSEMGFNQPQHF. CDR3 sequence (DNA): TGTGCCAGCAGTGAAATGGGCTTCAATCAGCCCCAGCATTTT. This chain uses TRBV6-1 with TRBJ1-5; no clear D. V was trimmed by 2 bases and J by 3 bases, leaving 8 bases between them. CDR1 is MNHNS, CDR2 SASEGT, per germline. CDR3 length: 14 amino acids.

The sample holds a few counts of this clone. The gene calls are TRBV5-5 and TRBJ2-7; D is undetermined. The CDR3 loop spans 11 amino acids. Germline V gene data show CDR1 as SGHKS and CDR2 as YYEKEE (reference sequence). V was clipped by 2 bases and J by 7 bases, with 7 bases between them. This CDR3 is CASSLRVEQYF. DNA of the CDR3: TGTGCCAGCAGCTTACGGGTGGAGCAGTACTTC.

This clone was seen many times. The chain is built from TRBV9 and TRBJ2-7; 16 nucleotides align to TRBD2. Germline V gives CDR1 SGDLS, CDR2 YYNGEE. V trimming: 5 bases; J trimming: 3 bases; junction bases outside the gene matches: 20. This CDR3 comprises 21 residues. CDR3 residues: CASRAGTSGGAYNPLHYEQYV. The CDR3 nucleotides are TGTGCCAGCAGAGCCGGGACTAGCGGGGGGGCCTATAACCCACTGCACTACGAGCAGTACGTC.

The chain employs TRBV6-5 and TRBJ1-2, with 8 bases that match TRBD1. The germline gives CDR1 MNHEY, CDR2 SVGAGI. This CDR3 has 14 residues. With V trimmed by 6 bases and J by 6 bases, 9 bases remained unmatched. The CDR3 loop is CASSRDRGRDGYTF. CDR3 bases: TGTGCCAGCAGCCGAGACAGGGGAAGGGATGGCTACACCTTC.

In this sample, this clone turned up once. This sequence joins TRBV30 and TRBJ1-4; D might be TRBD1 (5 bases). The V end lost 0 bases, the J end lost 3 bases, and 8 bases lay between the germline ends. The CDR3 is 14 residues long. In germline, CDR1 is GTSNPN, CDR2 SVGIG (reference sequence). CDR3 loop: CAWSVGAPNEKLFF. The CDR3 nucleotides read TGTGCCTGGAGTGTAGGGGCCCCTAATGAAAAACTGTTTTTT.

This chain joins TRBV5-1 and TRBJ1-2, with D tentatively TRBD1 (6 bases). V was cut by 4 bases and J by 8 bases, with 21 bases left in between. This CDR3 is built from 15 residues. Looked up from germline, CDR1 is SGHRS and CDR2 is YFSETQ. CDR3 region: CASSQNMQGRGGYTF. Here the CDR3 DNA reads TGCGCCAGCAGCCAAAACATGCAGGGGAGGGGCGGCTACACCTTC.

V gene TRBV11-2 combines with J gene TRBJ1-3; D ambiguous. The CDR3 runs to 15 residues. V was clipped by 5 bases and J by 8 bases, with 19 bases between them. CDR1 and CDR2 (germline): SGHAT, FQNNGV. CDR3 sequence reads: CASSPEGLAGDTIYF. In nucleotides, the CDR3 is TGTGCCAGCAGCCCCGAGGGCCTCGCCGGGGACACCATATATTTT.

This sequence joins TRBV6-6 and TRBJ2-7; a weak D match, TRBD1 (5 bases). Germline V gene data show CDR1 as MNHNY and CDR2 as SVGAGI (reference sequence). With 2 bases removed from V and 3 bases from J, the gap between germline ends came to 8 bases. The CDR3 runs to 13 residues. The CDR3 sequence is CASSYGQSYEQYV. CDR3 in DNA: TGTGCCAGCAGTTACGGACAAAGCTACGAGCAGTACGTC.

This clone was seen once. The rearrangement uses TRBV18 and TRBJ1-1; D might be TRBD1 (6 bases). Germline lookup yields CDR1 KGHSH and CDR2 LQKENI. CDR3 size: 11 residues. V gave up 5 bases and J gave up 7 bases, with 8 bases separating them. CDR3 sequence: CASSSRGEAFF. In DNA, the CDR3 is TGTGCCAGCTCATCCAGGGGTGAAGCTTTCTTT.

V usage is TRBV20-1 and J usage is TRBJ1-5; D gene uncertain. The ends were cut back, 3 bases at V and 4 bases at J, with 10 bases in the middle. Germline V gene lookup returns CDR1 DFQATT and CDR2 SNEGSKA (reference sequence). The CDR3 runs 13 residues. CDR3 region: CSASSGGNQPQHF. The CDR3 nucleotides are TGCAGTGCTAGTTCGGGCGGGAATCAGCCCCAGCATTTT.

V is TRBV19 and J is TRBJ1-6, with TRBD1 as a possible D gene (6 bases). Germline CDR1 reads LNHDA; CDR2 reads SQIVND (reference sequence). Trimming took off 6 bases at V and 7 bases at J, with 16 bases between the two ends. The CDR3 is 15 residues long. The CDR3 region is CASSTGQLPNSPLHF. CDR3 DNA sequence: TGTGCCAGTAGCACTGGACAGTTACCAAATTCACCCCTCCACTTT.

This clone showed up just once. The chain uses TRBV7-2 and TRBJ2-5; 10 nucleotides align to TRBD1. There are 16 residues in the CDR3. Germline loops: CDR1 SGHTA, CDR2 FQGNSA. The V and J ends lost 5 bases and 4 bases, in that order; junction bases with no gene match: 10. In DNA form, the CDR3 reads TGTGCCAGCAGCCAAGGCCTAGGACAGGGGGTAGAGACCCAGTACTTC. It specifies CASSQGLGQGVETQYF.

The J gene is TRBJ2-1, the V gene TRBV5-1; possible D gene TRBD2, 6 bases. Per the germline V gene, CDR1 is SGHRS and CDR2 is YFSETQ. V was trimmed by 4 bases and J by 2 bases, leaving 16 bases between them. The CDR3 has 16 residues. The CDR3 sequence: CASSGERRAPYNEQFF. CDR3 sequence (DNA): TGCGCCAGCAGCGGGGAGCGGAGGGCCCCCTACAATGAGCAGTTCTTC.

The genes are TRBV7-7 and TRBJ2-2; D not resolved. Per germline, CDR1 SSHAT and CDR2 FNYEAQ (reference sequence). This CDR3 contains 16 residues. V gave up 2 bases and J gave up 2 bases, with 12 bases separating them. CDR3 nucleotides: TGTGCCAGCAGCTTATTATCCGGAGCAAACACCGGGGAGCTGTTTTTT. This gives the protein CASSLLSGANTGELFF.

CDR3 in DNA: TGTGCCAGTAGTTCCCGGACAGGGCGTCGAGGGGAAAAACTGTTTTTT. This translates into CASSSRTGRRGEKLFF. The rearrangement links TRBV19 to TRBJ1-4; 8 nucleotides match TRBD1. CDR3 length: 16 amino acids. The V gene end was trimmed by 5 bases and the J gene end by 8 bases; junction bases not matched to a gene: 13. Germline V gives CDR1 LNHDA, CDR2 SQIVND (reference sequence).

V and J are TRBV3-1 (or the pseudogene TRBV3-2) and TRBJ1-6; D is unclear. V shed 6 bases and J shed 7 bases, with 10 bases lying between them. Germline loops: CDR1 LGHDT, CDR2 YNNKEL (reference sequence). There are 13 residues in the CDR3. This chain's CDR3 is CASSPDFNSPLHF. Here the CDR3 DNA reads TGTGCCAGCAGTCCCGACTTCAATTCACCCCTCCACTTT.